Shown below are 15 T cell receptor beta chains from a single sample sequenced in a study of blood T cell repertoires in COVID-19. Data came from immunoSEQ multiplex PCR; TCRdb stores just in-frame clones and leaves some out. Of 25,000 to 35,000 clones listed, approximately 85% are singletons. Sequencing was performed on peripheral blood. The receptors were gathered from a human donor in a cohort sampled during active COVID-19.

The rearrangement joins TRBV19 to TRBJ2-7; no definite D call. This CDR3 region has 14 residues. The ends were cut back, 3 bases at V and 3 bases at J, with 12 bases in the middle. Germline V gives CDR1 LNHDA, CDR2 SQIVND (reference sequence). This CDR3 reads CASSIGNGGYEQYF. In DNA, the CDR3 is TGTGCCAGTAGTATTGGTAACGGTGGCTACGAGCAGTACTTC.

The chain joins TRBV19 to TRBJ1-1; unclear D gene. Trimming cost V 1 base and J 1 base, with 7 bases left between them. Germline CDR1 reads LNHDA; CDR2 reads SQIVND (reference sequence). This CDR3 is built from 14 residues. The CDR3 nucleotides are TGTGCCAGTAGTATAGTGGGAGCGAACACTGAAGCTTTCTTT. Its translation: CASSIVGANTEAFF.

The V and J genes are TRBV5-1 and TRBJ2-6, with 11 nucleotides matching TRBD1. The V gene end was trimmed by 4 bases and the J gene end by 2 bases; junction bases not matched to a gene: 14. Germline values: CDR1 SGHRS, CDR2 YFSETQ. This CDR3 is built from 20 residues. The CDR3 loop is CASSVGLRGQGAAGANVLTF. The CDR3 DNA sequence: TGCGCCAGCAGCGTTGGGCTACGAGGACAGGGGGCGGCTGGGGCCAACGTCCTGACTTTC.

This sequence joins TRBV10-3 and TRBJ1-1, with TRBD1 matching over 7 bases. This CDR3 is 13 amino acids long. V lost 11 bases and J lost 3; bases outside the gene matches: 9. Looked up from germline, CDR1 is ENHRY and CDR2 is SYGVKD. The CDR3 protein is CAAQGLADTEAFF. The CDR3, as DNA: TGTGCCGCACAGGGGTTAGCCGACACTGAAGCTTTCTTT.

The chain employs TRBV9 and TRBJ2-7; possibly TRBD1 for D (7 bases). The germline V gene encodes CDR1 SGDLS and CDR2 YYNGEE. The CDR3 spans 14 residues. Trimming pared 0 bases from V and 4 bases from J, leaving 11 bases between. DNA for the CDR3: TGTGCCAGCAGCGTAGGAGCAGGGGGGTACGAGCAGTACTTC. This encodes CASSVGAGGYEQYF. The full variable domain, completed using reference TRBV9 and TRBJ2-7, is DSGVTQTPKHLITATGQRVTLRCSPRSGDLSVYWYQQSLDQGLQFLIQYYNGEERAKGNILERFSAQQFPDLHSELNLSSLELGDSALYFCASSVGAGGYEQYFGPGTRLTVT.

V gene TRBV10-2 combines with J gene TRBJ2-2, with 7 bases aligning to TRBD1. The CDR3 is 13 residues long. CDR1 is WSHSY and CDR2 is SAAADI in the germline V gene. Germline trimming cut 6 bases from V and 7 bases from J; bases unmatched to any gene: 5. The CDR3 nucleotides read TGCGCCAGCAGAGGGGGCAGGGTCGGGGAGCTGTTTTTT. Protein sequence: CASRGGRVGELFF.

This sequence joins TRBV4-1 and TRBJ1-5; unclear D gene. The CDR3 is made up of 15 amino acids. V was pared by 1 base and J by 4 bases, with 11 bases between. CDR1 is MGHRA and CDR2 is YSYEKL in the germline V gene. CDR3 nucleotides: TGCGCCAGCAGCCAAGTGAGTTGGAGAAATCAGCCCCAGCATTTT. It codes for CASSQVSWRNQPQHF.

The rearrangement uses TRBV12-3 or TRBV12-4 and TRBJ2-5; D not resolved. CDR3 length: 13 residues. Deletions cut 3 bases from V and 0 bases from J, with 5 bases between. In nucleotides, the CDR3 is TGTGCCAGCAGTTTGTCCAACCAAGAGACCCAGTACTTC. Amino acid sequence: CASSLSNQETQYF.

The chain joins TRBV27 to TRBJ2-1, with TRBD2 identical over 8 bases. J lost 4 bases, V lost 0 bases, and 5 bases had no gene match. Germline V gene data show CDR1 as MNHEY and CDR2 as SMNVEV (reference sequence). The CDR3 covers 16 residues. The CDR3 DNA reads TGTGCCAGCAGTTTATCGCGAGGACTAGCTTACAATGAGCAGTTCTTC. Encoded protein: CASSLSRGLAYNEQFF.

This chain links TRBV27 with TRBJ2-7; 11 bases are shared with TRBD2. Trimming took 6 bases from V and 7 from J; bases not matched to a gene: 11. This CDR3 has 15 amino acids. Germline lookup yields CDR1 MNHEY and CDR2 SMNVEV (reference sequence). CDR3 protein: CASRPGLAGGREQYF. CDR3 bases: TGTGCCAGCAGGCCGGGGCTAGCGGGAGGACGGGAGCAGTACTTC.

This rearrangement joins TRBV12-5 to TRBJ1-4, with D possibly being TRBD1 (6 bases). Trimming took off 9 bases at V and 8 bases at J, with 22 bases between the two ends. The CDR3 is made up of 15 amino acids. Germline-derived CDR1 and CDR2 are LGHNT and FRNRAP. The CDR3 reads CASGLGGGRYEKLFF. CDR3 nucleotides: TGTGCTAGCGGTCTTGGGGGGGGCAGATACGAAAAACTGTTTTTT.

This clone appeared once. The V and J genes are TRBV9 and TRBJ2-1, with D unclear. With 2 bases removed from V and 5 bases from J, the gap between germline ends came to 8 bases. This CDR3 is 13 amino acids long. Germline V gene data show CDR1 as SGDLS and CDR2 as YYNGEE. DNA for the CDR3: TGTGCCAGCAGCGTTCGACAAGACAATGAGCAGTTCTTC. Its protein is CASSVRQDNEQFF.

The chain uses TRBV27 and TRBJ2-3; D ambiguous. Germline V lookup: CDR1 MNHEY, CDR2 SMNVEV (reference sequence). This CDR3 has 15 amino acids. V shed 1 base and J shed 2 bases, with 10 bases lying between them. CDR3 loop: CASSLLGRSTDTQYF. CDR3 in DNA: TGTGCCAGCAGTTTATTGGGCAGGTCCACAGATACGCAGTATTTT.

The chain carries TRBV6-5 and TRBJ1-6, with a possible D match to TRBD1 (5 bases). V was clipped by 6 bases and J by 7 bases, with 16 bases between them. The CDR3 totals 15 residues. Looked up from germline, CDR1 is MNHEY and CDR2 is SVGAGI. The CDR3 DNA follows: TGTGCCAGCAGGCCCCACTCAGGGCGGAATTCACCCCTCCACTTT. It encodes CASRPHSGRNSPLHF.

The chain employs TRBV29-1 and TRBJ2-1, with 11 bases fitting TRBD2. CDR1 is SQVTM and CDR2 is ANQGSEA in the germline V gene. The CDR3 runs 14 residues. Trimming took 4 bases from V and 4 from J; bases not matched to a gene: 3. DNA for the CDR3: TGCAGCGTTGGTCCTAGCGGGGGGTACAATGAGCAGTTCTTC. Translation: CSVGPSGGYNEQFF.